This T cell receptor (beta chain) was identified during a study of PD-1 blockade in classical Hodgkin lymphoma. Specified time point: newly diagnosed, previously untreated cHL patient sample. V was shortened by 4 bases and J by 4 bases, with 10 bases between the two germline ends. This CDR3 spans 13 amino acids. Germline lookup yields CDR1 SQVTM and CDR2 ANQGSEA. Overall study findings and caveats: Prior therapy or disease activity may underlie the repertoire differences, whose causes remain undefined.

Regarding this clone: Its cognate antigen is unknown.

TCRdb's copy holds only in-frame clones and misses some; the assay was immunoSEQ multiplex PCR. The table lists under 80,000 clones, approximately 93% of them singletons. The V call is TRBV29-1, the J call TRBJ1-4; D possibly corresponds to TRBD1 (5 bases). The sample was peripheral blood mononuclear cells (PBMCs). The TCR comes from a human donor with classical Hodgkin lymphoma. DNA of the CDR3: TGCAGCGTTGGGAAGGGGAGTAATGAAAAACTGTTTTTT. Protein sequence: CSVGKGSNEKLFF.